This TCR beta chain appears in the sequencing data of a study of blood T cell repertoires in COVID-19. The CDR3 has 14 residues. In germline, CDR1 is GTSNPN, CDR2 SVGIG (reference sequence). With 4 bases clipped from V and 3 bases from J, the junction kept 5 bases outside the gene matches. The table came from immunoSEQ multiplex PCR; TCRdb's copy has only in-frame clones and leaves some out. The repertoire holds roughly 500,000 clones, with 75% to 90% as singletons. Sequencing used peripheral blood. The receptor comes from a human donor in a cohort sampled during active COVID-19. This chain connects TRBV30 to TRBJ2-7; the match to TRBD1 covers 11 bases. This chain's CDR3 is CAWKTGTGGYEQYF. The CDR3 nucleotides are TGTGCCTGGAAGACTGGGACAGGGGGCTACGAGCAGTACTTC.